These T cell receptor beta chains were read from a single sample in a study of T cells in Graves' hyperthyroidism and ophthalmopathy. TCRdb reanalysed the multiplex PCR reads using MiXCR and keeps one entry per CDR3 protein. The sample gives about 360,000 distinct CDR3 sequences, less than 15% of which show up once; around a tenth is in the top ten. Specimen: blood. The receptors shown here come from a woman between 18 and 29 years old with Graves' hyperthyroidism. Each CDR3 is given with its conserved first and last residue. D genes are given only for firm matches.

D,J,V,length,CDR3
TRBD2,TRBJ2-1,TRBV20-1,14,CSATTSGSYNEQFF
.,TRBJ1-2,TRBV11-2,15,CASSPQGRSNYGYTF
TRBD1,TRBJ1-1,TRBV28,14,CASRIGGLWTEAFF
.,TRBJ2-5,TRBV5-5,13,CASEGRVKETQYF
TRBD2,TRBJ2-3,TRBV7-9,15,CASSSSGLQTDTQYF
.,TRBJ1-5,TRBV15,14,CATSWSPGDQPQHF
.,TRBJ2-7,TRBV20-1,10,CSAAFDEQYF
.,TRBJ1-1,TRBV6-2/TRBV6-3,16,CASSYSFPLRNTEAFF
TRBD2,TRBJ2-1,TRBV2,19,CASSEQRGGRTGELVEQFF
.,TRBJ1-1,TRBV5-5,14,CASRRMDLNTEAFF
TRBD1,TRBJ2-1,TRBV4-1,15,CASSLAGTGHNEQFF
.,TRBJ2-1,TRBV5-4,15,CASSLVQDGYNEQFF
TRBD2,TRBJ2-1,TRBV27,15,CASSLSETSGYEQFF
TRBD1,TRBJ2-4,TRBV5-8,14,CASSRSGQKNIQYF
.,TRBJ1-4,TRBV18,14,CASSPRQLNEKLFF
.,TRBJ2-1,TRBV2,15,CATNGPPSSYNEQFF
.,TRBJ2-3,TRBV5-1,15,CASSLGTPRTDTQYF
TRBD1,TRBJ1-6,TRBV6-6,15,CASSYGTGFNSPLHF
.,TRBJ2-2,TRBV27,12,CASSTRTGELFF
TRBD2,TRBJ2-1,TRBV9,16,CASSPGLADVYNEQFF
.,TRBJ1-1,TRBV28,10,CATADTEAFF
.,TRBJ2-3,TRBV29-1,15,CSVEGDIHSTDTQYF
.,TRBJ2-7,TRBV7-6,15,CASSPGGGSSGEQYF
.,TRBJ2-5,TRBV2,13,CASSVGSQETQYF
.,TRBJ1-5,TRBV7-2,15,CASSLGHRAGQPQHF
.,TRBJ2-7,TRBV4-1,17,CASSQDKWTGTDDEQYF
TRBD1,TRBJ2-7,TRBV18,14,CASSSTGTGGEQYF
TRBD2,TRBJ2-1,TRBV4-1,17,CASSQFSGLAGDNEQFF
.,TRBJ2-7,TRBV18,13,CASSPQGPYEQYF
.,TRBJ2-7,TRBV20-1,14,CSAPSQTGAYEQYF
.,TRBJ2-7,TRBV5-1,15,CASSSPRGGLYEQYF
.,TRBJ2-7,TRBV20-1,16,CSANYGSGLSSYEQYF
TRBD2,TRBJ2-1,TRBV7-9,15,CASSLGREAYNEQFF
.,TRBJ2-2,TRBV9,14,CASSVAVAAGELFF
.,TRBJ1-3,TRBV2,15,CASSEASISGNTIYF
TRBD2,TRBJ2-5,TRBV9,15,CASNLGTSGRETQYF
TRBD2,TRBJ2-7,TRBV7-3,13,CASSPGGRTEQYF
.,TRBJ2-7,TRBV30,13,CAWSVVDHYEQYF
.,TRBJ1-2,TRBV19,12,CASSRVNYGYTF
TRBD1,TRBJ2-1,TRBV5-1,16,CASSTWTGLIRNEQFF
.,TRBJ1-1,TRBV7-2,15,CASSLTPGGLTEAFF
.,TRBJ2-7,TRBV28,11,CASSASYEQYF
.,TRBJ2-5,TRBV7-3,14,CASSSQGNQETQYF
.,TRBJ2-1,TRBV27,13,CASSLSGRDEQFF
TRBD2,TRBJ2-7,TRBV6-1,13,CASGTSGLGEQYF
TRBD2,TRBJ2-2,TRBV4-1,16,CASSHLSGGDTGELFF
.,TRBJ1-5,TRBV5-6,17,CASSLSWGHGRNQPQHF
TRBD1,TRBJ2-5,TRBV5-1,15,CASSPGTRQGETQYF
.,TRBJ1-4,TRBV12-3/TRBV12-4,14,CASSFRATNEKLFF
.,TRBJ1-2,TRBV7-6,15,CASSEVRETNYGYTF
.,TRBJ1-6,TRBV27,16,CASSFLVGGYNSPLHF
TRBD2,TRBJ2-2,TRBV27,18,CASSRRTSGISGTGELFF
.,TRBJ1-1,TRBV28,16,CASSKQGRARFTEAFF
TRBD2,TRBJ2-2,TRBV6-5,19,CASSSTRLRLAGDTGELFF